This passage covers 22 T cell receptor beta chains from one sample sequenced in a study of blood T cell repertoires in COVID-19. The table came from immunoSEQ multiplex PCR; TCRdb's copy has only in-frame clones and leaves some out. The data show about 200,000 clones, roughly nine tenths seen once. Sequencing was performed on peripheral blood. Source of these receptors: a woman aged 45-59 years with acute or convalescent COVID-19.

The CDR3 coding sequence is TGTGCCAGCAGTTACACTTCGGCCAAAAACATTCAGTACTTC. This sequence encodes CASSYTSAKNIQYF. V and J are TRBV6-2 or TRBV6-3 and TRBJ2-4, with unresolved D. The CDR3 covers 14 residues. Between the trimmed V and J ends, which lost 2 bases and 1 base, there was a span of 6 bases. Germline V gene lookup returns CDR1 MNHEY and CDR2 SVGEGT.

The J gene is TRBJ2-1, the V gene TRBV5-1; 13 nucleotides match TRBD2. V shed 3 bases and J 7 bases; nucleotides not matched to a gene: 7. The CDR3 consists of 16 residues. Germline loops: CDR1 SGHRS, CDR2 YFSETQ. The CDR3 sequence: CASSSLLAGGKNEQFF. Written as DNA, the CDR3 is TGCGCCAGCAGCTCCCTACTAGCGGGAGGGAAAAATGAGCAGTTCTTC.

The chain uses TRBV15 and TRBJ1-6, with D uncertain. V lost 1 base and J 7 bases, leaving 5 bases between the germline ends. CDR3 length equals 13 residues. Germline assignment: CDR1 LNHNV and CDR2 YYDKDF (reference sequence). The CDR3, as DNA: TGTGCCACCAGCAGAGGTATAAATTCACCCCTCCACTTT. Its translation: CATSRGINSPLHF.

The CDR3 DNA reads as TGTGCCAGCAGCGATGGGACAGATTACGAGCAGTACTTC. This translates into CASSDGTDYEQYF. This chain connects TRBV7-9 to TRBJ2-7; 7 bases are shared with TRBD1. The length of the CDR3 is 13 residues. CDR1 is SEHNR and CDR2 is FQNEAQ in the germline V gene (reference sequence). The ends lost 5 bases at V and 4 bases at J; junction bases unmatched: 5. Looking up the rest from reference TRBV7-9 and TRBJ2-7 gives the full variable domain: DTGVSQNPRHKITKRGQNVTFRCDPISEHNRLYWYRQTLGQGPEFLTYFQNEAQLEKSRLLSDRFSAERPKGSFSTLEIQRTEQGDSAMYLCASSDGTDYEQYFGPGTRLTVT.

The chain combines TRBV10-3 with TRBJ1-5; tentative D call: TRBD1 (5 bases). The CDR3 is 14 amino acids. The V gene's germline CDR1 is ENHRY and CDR2 SYGVKD. V was trimmed by 6 bases and J by 4 bases, leaving 13 bases between them. The CDR3 DNA follows: TGTGCCATCAGCTTGGGACGGGAGAATCAGCCCCAGCATTTT. Its translation is CAISLGRENQPQHF.

V gene TRBV12-5 combines with J gene TRBJ1-6; D remains ambiguous. Trimming stripped 2 bases from V and 13 bases from J, with 9 bases between. Germline CDR1 is LGHNT and CDR2 is FRNRAP. This CDR3 has 12 residues. CDR3 loop: CASGLTAGPLHF. In DNA form, the CDR3 reads TGTGCTAGTGGTTTGACCGCGGGTCCCCTCCACTTT. The whole variable domain, remainder taken from reference TRBV12-5 and TRBJ1-6, is DARVTQTPRHKVTEMGQEVTMRCQPILGHNTVFWYRQTMMQGLELLAYFRNRAPLDDSGMPKDRFSAEMPDATLATLKIQPSEPRDSAVYFCASGLTAGPLHFGNGTRLTVT.

This chain uses TRBV7-2 with TRBJ1-5, with D tentatively TRBD1 (5 bases). Germline V gene lookup returns CDR1 SGHTA and CDR2 FQGNSA. The germline V and J ends were trimmed by 8 bases and 2 bases, with 10 bases remaining between them. The CDR3 extends over 13 amino acids. CDR3 region: CASSRAGNQPQHF. The CDR3 DNA follows: TGTGCCAGCTCCAGGGCTGGCAATCAGCCCCAGCATTTT.

Details on this clone: Other DNA sequences in this sample translate to the same CDR3. This chain uses TRBV30 with TRBJ1-4, with 8 positions matching TRBD1. The CDR3 is 11 amino acids. The germline CDR1 and CDR2 sequences are GTSNPN and SVGIG (reference sequence). The V segment lost 5 bases and the J segment 8 bases; nucleotides outside the gene matches: 1. CDR3 in DNA: TGTGCCTGGGGACAGGGCGAAAAACTGTTTTTT. Protein sequence: CAWGQGEKLFF. Full variable domain (remainder filled in from reference TRBV30 and TRBJ1-4): SQTIHQWPATLVQPVGSPLSLECTVEGTSNPNLYWYRQAAGRGLQLLFYSVGIGQISSEVPQNLSASRPQDRQFILSSKKLLLSDSGFYLCAWGQGEKLFFGSGTQLSVL.

This clone was counted once. The chain joins TRBV12-3 or TRBV12-4 to TRBJ2-5, with D tentatively TRBD1 (5 bases). The CDR3 has 13 amino acids. V was clipped by 7 bases and J by 7 bases, with 16 bases between them. CDR3 sequence: CASTPKGPGTQYF. The CDR3 nucleotides are TGTGCCAGCACCCCAAAGGGGCCAGGGACCCAGTACTTC.

The chain combines TRBV11-3 with TRBJ2-7; 8 bases match TRBD1. V was clipped by 1 base and J by 6 bases; unmatched bases: 8. The CDR3 has 15 residues. Germline V gene sequence: CDR1 SGHNT, CDR2 YENEEA. The CDR3 DNA is TGTGCCAGCAGCTTAGGTAACCGCGGGACAGGCGAGCAGTACTTC. This encodes CASSLGNRGTGEQYF. Combining the CDR3 with reference TRBV11-3 and TRBJ2-7 gives the whole variable domain EAGVVQSPRYKIIEKKQPVAFWCNPISGHNTLYWYLQNLGQGPELLIRYENEEAVDDSQLPKDRFSAERLKGVDSTLKIQPAELGDSAVYLCASSLGNRGTGEQYFGPGTRLTVT.

This chain joins TRBV27 and TRBJ2-7; 8 bases agree with TRBD2. This CDR3 is built from 14 residues. Trimming cost V 0 bases and J 2 bases; bases outside gene matches: 0. The germline V gene encodes CDR1 MNHEY and CDR2 SMNVEV (reference sequence). The CDR3 DNA sequence: TGTGCCAGCAGTTTATCACTAGCGGCCTACGAGCAGTACTTC. Translation: CASSLSLAAYEQYF.

The J gene is TRBJ1-6, the V gene TRBV6-5, with TRBD1 matching 10 bases. The CDR3 length is 15 residues. V dropped 6 bases and J dropped 9; count of bases not matched to a gene: 8. Germline CDR1 is MNHEY and CDR2 is SVGAGI. The chain's CDR3 is CASSSTGTGVSPLHF. For the CDR3, the DNA is TGTGCCAGCAGCTCCACCGGGACAGGGGTTTCACCCCTCCACTTT.

V usage is TRBV11-3 and J usage is TRBJ2-7, with 8 bases lining up with TRBD1. Germline lookup yields CDR1 SGHNT and CDR2 YENEEA. The J segment lost 6 bases and the V segment lost 5 bases, leaving 6 bases of the junction unmatched. This CDR3 comprises 13 residues. The CDR3 reads CASSRDRLSEQYF. DNA of the CDR3: TGTGCCAGCAGCCGGGACAGGTTATCCGAGCAGTACTTC.

J is TRBJ2-2 and V is TRBV25-1, with 8 bases matching TRBD2. The CDR3 sequence is 14 residues long. Germline V gene sequence: CDR1 MGHDK, CDR2 SYGVNS. V was clipped by 5 bases and J by 4 bases; unmatched bases: 3. The CDR3 reads CASSLSGSTGELFF. CDR3 coding DNA: TGTGCCAGCAGTCTCAGCGGGAGCACCGGGGAGCTGTTTTTT.

The genes are TRBV6-2 or TRBV6-3 and TRBJ2-3; 7 nucleotides agree with TRBD2. J gave up 6 bases and V 0 bases, and 3 bases lay outside the gene matches. There are 14 residues in the CDR3. Germline CDR1 is MNHEY and CDR2 is SVGEGT. CDR3 sequence (DNA): TGTGCCAGCAGTTACTCCAAAGCGGGGGATACGCAGTATTTT. Amino acids: CASSYSKAGDTQYF.

The CDR3 region has the DNA TGTGCCAGCAGCCCATGGACTAGCGGGAGCTACGAGCAGTACTTC. It encodes CASSPWTSGSYEQYF. This chain uses TRBV3-1 (or the pseudogene TRBV3-2) with TRBJ2-7; 13 bases fit TRBD2. CDR1 is LGHDT and CDR2 is YNNKEL in the germline V gene (reference sequence). J was trimmed by 3 bases and V by 4 bases; bases with no gene match: 3. This CDR3 comprises 15 residues.

The chain has TRBV7-3 and TRBJ2-1, with TRBD2 identical over 8 bases. There are 16 residues in the CDR3. Germline CDR1 SGHTA, CDR2 FQGTGA. V lost 1 base to trimming and J lost 9 bases; unmatched junction nucleotides: 11. This CDR3 reads CASSLMGGGILSEQFF. The CDR3 DNA reads TGTGCCAGCAGCTTAATGGGCGGGGGGATCCTAAGTGAGCAGTTCTTC.

The V gene is TRBV6-5, the J gene TRBJ1-3, with 8 positions matching TRBD1. The germline V gene has CDR1 MNHEY and CDR2 SVGAGI. V gave up 5 bases and J gave up 4 bases; unmatched junction bases: 4. CDR3 size: 14 residues. The CDR3 DNA sequence: TGTGCCAGCAGTCAGGGGGCGAAAGGAAACACCATATATTTT. This translates into CASSQGAKGNTIYF.

The rearrangement uses TRBV29-1 and TRBJ1-2; D is possibly TRBD1 (5 bases). The germline CDR1 and CDR2 sequences are SQVTM and ANQGSEA. The ends were cut back, 4 bases at V and 7 bases at J, with 10 bases in the middle. This CDR3 has 11 amino acids. As DNA, the CDR3 is TGCAGCGTTGGGGGCTCCGGTGGCTACACCTTC. It encodes CSVGGSGGYTF.

The chain couples TRBV28 to TRBJ2-2, with D perhaps matching TRBD1 (5 bases). V dropped 2 bases and J dropped 1 base, with 8 bases sitting between them. The CDR3 spans 15 residues. Germline V lookup: CDR1 MDHEN, CDR2 SYDVKM. In DNA, the CDR3 is TGTGCCAGCAGTTTAGACCAGGGGAACACCGGGGAGCTGTTTTTT. It encodes CASSLDQGNTGELFF.

This rearrangement joins TRBV7-8 to TRBJ1-2; D is perhaps TRBD1 (6 bases). Germline values: CDR1 SGHVS, CDR2 FQNEAQ. The V gene lost 4 bases and the J gene lost 7 bases, with 10 bases spanning the gap. CDR3 length equals 12 residues. DNA of the CDR3: TGTGCCAGCAGCTCCCGGGACATTGGCTACACCTTC. Translated: CASSSRDIGYTF.

The chain combines TRBV5-1 with TRBJ1-2; tentatively, D is TRBD1 (6 bases). The CDR3 is 13 residues long. Trimming pared 3 bases from V and 2 bases from J, leaving 8 bases between. CDR1 is SGHRS and CDR2 is YFSETQ in the germline V gene. For the CDR3, the DNA is TGCGCCAGCAGCTCCGGACAGAACTATGGCTACACCTTC. It yields the protein CASSSGQNYGYTF.